These 5 T cell receptor beta chains share one sample of origin, sequenced in a study of tumor-infiltrating lymphocytes in primary liver carcinoma. From approximately 20-30 mg of unsorted bulk tissue, DNA and RNA were co-extracted together. TCR beta cDNA was reverse-transcribed from 450 to 500 ng of total RNA. The reaction used a constant-region primer and ProtoScript II reverse transcriptase. Each TCR beta library was derived from three nested multiplex PCR rounds that employed slightly modified ARM-PCR. Both of the initial two PCR rounds ran for approximately 10 cycles and employed TRBV1-TRBV30 forward primers alongside a C-beta reverse primer. Using its own MiXCR run on the multiplex PCR reads, TCRdb lists one record per CDR3 protein. The data contain about 100,000 distinct CDR3 sequences, around two thirds of them seen just once; the ten biggest clones take up more than 10%. Sample: liver tumor tissue from sampling region 2. As for subset: tumor region T2, inferior pole. These receptors were collected from a woman aged 55-70 years with primary liver carcinoma and hepatitis B virus infection.

With respect to this clonotype: The conserved final phenylalanine or tryptophan is absent from the CDR3, which likely points to a read error. The chain uses TRBV11-2 and TRBJ1-5; TRBD1 matches 8 bases. Germline V lookup: CDR1 SGHAT, CDR2 FQNNGV. CDR3 size: 18 residues. V was pared by 1 base and J by 4 bases, with 12 bases of the junction left unmatched. The CDR3, as DNA: TGTGCCAGCAGCTTAGCTGGGACAGGTGAATTATTGAATCAGCCCCAGCATTCC. It is translated as CASSLAGTGELLNQPQHS.

Of note for this clonotype: The junction and the germline gene differ at one end; a read error may be behind it. The CDR3 protein is CVSTPDYTYNEQFF. The CDR3 coding sequence is TGCGTCAGCACCCCTGACTATACCTACAATGAACAGTTCTTC. This chain uses TRBV10-2 with TRBJ2-1, with D perhaps TRBD2 (5 bases). Germline-derived CDR1 and CDR2 are WSHSY and SAAADI. The CDR3 has 14 residues.

Regarding this clonotype: A read error is likely, as this CDR3 ends without the conserved phenylalanine or tryptophan. V usage is TRBV4-2 and J usage is TRBJ2-2; tentatively, D is TRBD1 (6 bases). Germline lookup yields CDR1 LGHNA and CDR2 YNFKEQ. The CDR3 consists of 16 residues. The chain's CDR3 is CASSRPGQGNTGELFC. The CDR3 DNA reads as TGTGCCAGTAGCCGTCCGGGACAAGGGAACACCGGGGAGCTGTTTTGT.

To note about this clonotype: Sequence at one end of the junction differs from germline and may be a read error. The rearrangement uses TRBV11-3 and TRBJ2-7; D may be TRBD1 or TRBD2 (5 bases each). The CDR3 is 15 amino acids. Germline V CDR1 and CDR2: SGHNT, YENEEA. CDR3: CASSFSPRDGYKHYF. The DNA of the CDR3 is TGTGCGAGCAGCTTCTCCCCCCGGGACGGCTACAAGCATTACTTC.

On this clonotype: One junction end does not reproduce the germline sequence, and a read error may be involved. The genes are TRBV11-2 and TRBJ2-2; a weak D match, TRBD2 (5 bases). The CDR3 spans 15 residues. The germline V gene has CDR1 SGHAT and CDR2 FQNNGV. CDR3 DNA: TGTGCCAACAGCTCTCCGCAAGGACCGACCGGGGAGCTCTTTTTT. Amino acid sequence: CANSSPQGPTGELFF. The entire variable domain, with the rest obtained from reference TRBV11-2 and TRBJ2-2, is as follows: EAGVAQSPRYKIIEKRQSVAFWCNPISGHATLYWYQQILGQGPKLLIQFQNNGVVDDSQLPKDRFSAERLKGVDSTLKIQPAKLEDSAVYLCANSSPQGPTGELFFGEGSRLTVL.